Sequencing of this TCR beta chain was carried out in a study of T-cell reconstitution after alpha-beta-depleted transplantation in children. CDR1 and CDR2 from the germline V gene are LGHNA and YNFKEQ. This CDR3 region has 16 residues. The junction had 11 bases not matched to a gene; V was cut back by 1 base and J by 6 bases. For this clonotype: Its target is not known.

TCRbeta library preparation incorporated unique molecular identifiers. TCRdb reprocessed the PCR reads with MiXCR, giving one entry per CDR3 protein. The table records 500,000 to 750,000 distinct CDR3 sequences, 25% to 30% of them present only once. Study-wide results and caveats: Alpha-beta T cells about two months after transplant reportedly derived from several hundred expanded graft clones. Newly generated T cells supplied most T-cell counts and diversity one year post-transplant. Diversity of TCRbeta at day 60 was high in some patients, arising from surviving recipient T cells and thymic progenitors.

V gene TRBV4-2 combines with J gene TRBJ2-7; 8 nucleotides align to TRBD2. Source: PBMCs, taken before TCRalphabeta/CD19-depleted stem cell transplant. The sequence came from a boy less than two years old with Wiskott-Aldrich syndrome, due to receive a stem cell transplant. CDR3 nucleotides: TGTGCCAGCAGCCAAGGAAACGGGAGGGCCATAGGCGAGCAGTACTTC. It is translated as CASSQGNGRAIGEQYF.